The clone carrying this TCR beta chain has a count of ten or more. Its antigen is unknown. Trimming took 10 bases from V and 7 from J; bases not matched to a gene: 11. The CDR3 is made up of 13 amino acids. Germline V lookup: CDR1 KGHDR, CDR2 SFDVKD. The record originates from a study of T cells in Graves' hyperthyroidism and ophthalmopathy. Study-level points and caveats: Most thyroid clonotypes that were expanded above 0.001 also turned up in blood. The model made its ophthalmopathy prediction, and onset followed a median approximately 6.5 months later.

RNA transcripts gave rise to amplified TCR beta CDR3 regions. A first-round RT-PCR of the TCR CDR3 used the HTBI primer set. MiXCR, run by TCRdb on the multiplex PCR reads, gives a single entry per CDR3 protein. The sample lists hundreds of thousands of distinct CDR3 sequences, 14% occurring once. The TCR was taken from a woman younger than 35 with Graves' hyperthyroidism. The chain couples TRBV24-1 to TRBJ1-2, with 7 bases aligning to TRBD1. The specimen sequenced was blood. The CDR3 DNA reads as TGTGCCACTGGAGCGCCGGGACAGCTTGGCTACACCTTC. Translating gives CATGAPGQLGYTF.